Here is one T cell receptor (beta chain) with its context. The antigen is unknown. The sample comes from a study of blood T cells in healthy people across ages. Study information: About one barcoded beta molecule per two T cells came from capture by template switching. Study-wide findings and caveats: Estimated diversity across one million T cells was deemed an underestimate.

A second roughly 7 to 12 cycle PCR used barcoded and J-beta primers. A single record per CDR3 protein comes from TCRdb applying MiXCR to the 5' RACE reads. The sample carries around 1.5 million distinct CDR3 sequences, about 31% recorded once. Germline V lookup: CDR1 MNHGY, CDR2 SVAAGI. This CDR3 spans 13 amino acids. The receptor was isolated from a woman aged 25 to 39 in good health. The chain is built from TRBV6-9 and TRBJ1-1; the match to TRBD1 covers 7 bases. The sample consisted of blood. The CDR3 protein is CGQTDRLNTEAFF. CDR3 sequence (DNA): TGTGGCCAAACGGACAGGCTGAACACTGAAGCTTTCTTT.